These 13 T cell receptor beta chains were all obtained from the same sample, sequenced in a study of OX40 agonist ivuxolimab in advanced cancers. Sequencing was performed with immunoSEQ multiplex PCR; in TCRdb, only in-frame clones are kept and a portion is missing. Here the sample spans some 100,000 clones, just over 90% being singletons. Sequenced here: CD4+ or CD8+ T cells sorted from blood, sampled in a trial of the OX40 agonist ivuxolimab. The origin of the receptors is an adult with an advanced solid tumor such as melanoma, head and neck, liver or kidney cancer.

The V gene is TRBV19, the J gene TRBJ1-2; 10 nucleotides match TRBD1. The CDR3 loop spans 15 amino acids. Germline V gene sequence: CDR1 LNHDA, CDR2 SQIVND (reference sequence). Trimming cost V 5 bases and J 7 bases; bases outside gene matches: 10. The CDR3 region is CASSLPDRGRLGYTF. The CDR3 DNA reads as TGTGCCAGTAGTCTCCCTGACAGGGGGCGCCTTGGCTACACCTTC.

V is TRBV2 and J is TRBJ2-7; the match to TRBD1 covers 9 bases. The CDR3 covers 14 residues. The germline CDR1 and CDR2 sequences are SNHLY and FYNNEI. J was trimmed by 6 bases and V by 7 bases; bases with no gene match: 10. Here the CDR3 DNA reads TGTGCCAGCACCGTGGGACAGGGTGGGGGCGAGCAGTACTTC. It encodes CASTVGQGGGEQYF.

The chain uses TRBV15 and TRBJ2-3; D not certain. Trimming removed 4 bases at V and 6 bases at J, with 8 bases between. This CDR3 is built from 12 residues. CDR1 is LNHNV and CDR2 is YYDKDF in the germline V gene (reference sequence). The DNA of the CDR3 is TGTGCCACCAGCAACTACGGGGATACGCAGTATTTT. It specifies CATSNYGDTQYF.

This clone was seen just once. The rearrangement joins TRBV28 to TRBJ1-5; TRBD1 is a possible D gene (6 bases). CDR3 length: 15 residues. The V gene lost 6 bases and the J gene lost 7 bases, with 19 bases spanning the gap. CDR1 and CDR2 (germline): MDHEN, SYDVKM. CDR3 protein: CASSQWRGTRQPQHF. The CDR3 DNA sequence: TGTGCCAGCAGCCAATGGAGGGGGACGCGCCAGCCCCAGCATTTT.

The chain links TRBV7-9 to TRBJ2-3, with TRBD2 identical over 10 bases. With V trimmed by 0 bases and J by 0 bases, 0 bases remained unmatched. CDR1 is SEHNR and CDR2 is FQNEAQ in the germline V gene (reference sequence). The CDR3 is 16 amino acids. CDR3 nucleotides: TGTGCCAGCAGCTTAGCGGGACTAGCGAGCACAGATACGCAGTATTTT. Its protein is CASSLAGLASTDTQYF. Together with reference TRBV7-9 and TRBJ2-3, the CDR3 gives the full variable domain: DTGVSQNPRHKITKRGQNVTFRCDPISEHNRLYWYRQTLGQGPEFLTYFQNEAQLEKSRLLSDRFSAERPKGSFSTLEIQRTEQGDSAMYLCASSLAGLASTDTQYFGPGTRLTVL.

CDR3: CASSLLGQHEAFF. The CDR3 DNA reads as TGTGCCAGCAGTTTACTCGGACAGCATGAAGCTTTCTTT. The rearrangement links TRBV28 to TRBJ1-1, with a weak D call TRBD1 (6 bases). Per germline, CDR1 MDHEN and CDR2 SYDVKM. The CDR3 is made up of 13 amino acids. V was cut by 2 bases and J by 7 bases, with 11 bases left in between.

The rearrangement uses TRBV5-1 and TRBJ1-1; 7 bases are a match to TRBD1. The CDR3 runs 14 residues. From germline, CDR1 is SGHRS and CDR2 YFSETQ. V lost 0 bases, J lost 7 bases, and 6 bases stayed unmatched. The CDR3 DNA is TGCGCCAGCAGCTTGGGGAGGGGGCAGGGTGAAGCTTTCTTT. Translating it yields CASSLGRGQGEAFF.

The genes are TRBV7-2 and TRBJ2-5; D is perhaps TRBD2 (5 bases). Matching the DNA end better, TRBJ2-7 makes the J call doubtful. CDR1 and CDR2 from the germline V gene are SGHTA and FQGNSA. This CDR3 comprises 15 residues. The CDR3 loop reads CASSSRPGMSYEQYF. The CDR3 DNA follows: TGTGCCAGCAGCTCCCGGCCCGGGATGTCCTACGAGCAGTACTTC.

This sequence joins TRBV27 and TRBJ2-1, with 11 nucleotides matching TRBD2. The CDR3 spans 17 residues. Unmatched junction bases numbered 9, after V lost 7 bases and J lost 1 base. The germline gives CDR1 MNHEY, CDR2 SMNVEV (reference sequence). CDR3 DNA: TGTGCCAGCAACCACCGGACTAGCGGGCCTTCCTACAATGAGCAGTTCTTC. Translation gives CASNHRTSGPSYNEQFF.

This chain connects TRBV29-1 to TRBJ2-5, with TRBD1 as a possible D gene (5 bases). The germline V and J ends were trimmed by 6 bases and 4 bases, with 12 bases remaining between them. This CDR3 comprises 12 residues. Germline V gene data show CDR1 as SQVTM and CDR2 as ANQGSEA. The CDR3 loop is CSVLFRGETQYF. The DNA of the CDR3 is TGCAGCGTCCTTTTTAGGGGAGAGACCCAGTACTTC.

The chain has TRBV5-4 and TRBJ2-1; unclear D gene. Between the trimmed V and J ends, which lost 4 bases and 0 bases, there was a span of 14 bases. The CDR3 extends over 16 amino acids. Looked up from germline, CDR1 is SGHNT and CDR2 is YYREEE (reference sequence). Here the CDR3 reads CASSPPGLGSYNEQFF. Here the CDR3 DNA reads TGTGCCAGCAGCCCCCCCGGGTTGGGCTCCTACAATGAGCAGTTCTTC.

This sequence joins TRBV5-1 and TRBJ2-5; TRBD1 matches at 7 bases. Germline V gene lookup returns CDR1 SGHRS and CDR2 YFSETQ. J gave up 0 bases and V 3 bases, and 11 bases lay outside the gene matches. This CDR3 spans 17 amino acids. CDR3 nucleotides: TGCGCCAGCAGCTCCCAGACACAGGGGATGTACCAAGAGACCCAGTACTTC. Translating it yields CASSSQTQGMYQETQYF.

V and J are TRBV7-8 and TRBJ2-2; D might be TRBD2 (6 bases). The CDR3 sequence is 18 residues long. Germline loops: CDR1 SGHVS, CDR2 FQNEAQ. Trimming shortened V by 6 bases and J by 0 bases, and 20 bases separated the two germline ends. Written as DNA, the CDR3 is TGTGCCAGCAGAAAGCTTAGCTTAGCGGACTCGAACACCGGGGAGCTGTTTTTT. It yields the protein CASRKLSLADSNTGELFF.